This is a list of T cell receptor beta chains from one sample in a study of shared clonotypes between healthy human individuals. Data came from immunoSEQ multiplex PCR; TCRdb stores just in-frame clones and leaves some out. The sample carries 2 million to 2.5 million clones, around 95% recorded once. The specimen sequenced was naive CD4+ T cells sorted from blood. These receptors were taken from a man aged 18 to 35 in good health. CDR3s include the opening cysteine and the closing phenylalanine or tryptophan. D genes are given only for firm matches.

-	TRBV25-1	CASARASGNIQYF
-	TRBV5-1	CASSLDGPLAKNIQYF
-	TRBV19	CASSLSGHSSYEQYF
-	TRBV5-4	CASSLGVRNQETQYF
TRBD1	TRBV5-1	CASSWTGVEQYF
-	TRBV19	CASSLRVGEAFF
-	TRBV14	CASSQDQNTEAFF
-	TRBV6-6	CASSTHSPTDNEQFF
-	TRBV30	CAWSRGSYEQYF
TRBD1	TRBV19	CASQTGTGGQPQHF
TRBD2	TRBV2	CASSASGLATTDTQYF
TRBD1	TRBV18	CASSPPGTGFNEQFF
-	TRBV5-6	CASVWRGSGANVLTF
TRBD1	TRBV28	CASSLSGTGSSYEQYF
-	TRBV6-1	CASREGRANQPQHF